The 30 T cell receptor beta chains reported below all come from one sample, sequenced in a study of blood T cell repertoires in COVID-19 (dated by TCRdb to about 2020). The library was prepared using the immunoSEQ multiplex PCR assay. The clones in this table, taken by TCRdb from immuneACCESS, are in-frame only. Not every clone is retained; where verified, under half of the shortfall comes from an unresolved V gene, and the cause of the rest is unknown. The sample table lists under 300,000 clones, about 90% of them with a count of one. The ten largest clones add up to approximately 1.9% of the sample. Sequenced input: PBMCs or T cells enriched from blood (not recorded which). The origin of the receptors is a woman aged 18-29 years who had recovered from COVID-19.

The chain links TRBV5-1 to TRBJ1-1; 9 nucleotides agree with TRBD1. The V and J ends lost 2 bases and 3 bases, in that order; junction bases with no gene match: 11. The CDR3 consists of 17 residues. CDR1 and CDR2 from the germline V gene are SGHRS and YFSETQ. The CDR3 spells CASSFATQGAQDTEAFF. The CDR3 nucleotides read TGCGCCAGCAGCTTCGCCACACAGGGGGCGCAGGACACTGAAGCTTTCTTT.

Notes on this clone: This sample includes further DNA sequences coding for the same CDR3. V and J are TRBV9 and TRBJ1-2, with 8 nucleotides matching TRBD1. The CDR3 covers 15 residues. Germline lookup yields CDR1 SGDLS and CDR2 YYNGEE. V lost 0 bases and J lost 4; bases outside the gene matches: 5. CDR3 in DNA: TGTGCCAGCAGCGTAGACCCAGGGGGCACCTATGGCTACACCTTC. Amino acid sequence: CASSVDPGGTYGYTF. Full variable domain (missing parts from reference TRBV9 and TRBJ1-2): DSGVTQTPKHLITATGQRVTLRCSPRSGDLSVYWYQQSLDQGLQFLIQYYNGEERAKGNILERFSAQQFPDLHSELNLSSLELGDSALYFCASSVDPGGTYGYTFGSGTRLTVV.

The chain couples TRBV7-8 to TRBJ2-5; D remains ambiguous. The germline V and J ends were trimmed by 0 bases and 4 bases, with 12 bases remaining between them. From germline, CDR1 is SGHVS and CDR2 FQNEAQ. The CDR3 has 15 amino acids. The CDR3 loop is CASSLAGSPRETQYF. The DNA for the CDR3 is TGTGCCAGCAGCTTAGCAGGTAGCCCACGAGAGACCCAGTACTTC.

This chain uses TRBV2 with TRBJ2-1, with 11 bases lining up with TRBD1. CDR3 size: 15 residues. Trimming cost V 7 bases and J 2 bases; bases outside gene matches: 4. The germline V gene has CDR1 SNHLY and CDR2 FYNNEI. The CDR3 DNA is TGTGCCAGCACCGTGGACAGGGGGCCCTACAATGAGCAGTTCTTC. Protein sequence: CASTVDRGPYNEQFF.

This clone was seen just once. The chain carries TRBV19 and TRBJ1-2; tentatively, D is TRBD1 (6 bases). V was clipped by 6 bases and J by 7 bases, with 18 bases between them. Germline V lookup: CDR1 LNHDA, CDR2 SQIVND (reference sequence). The CDR3 length is 14 residues. In DNA, the CDR3 is TGTGCCAGTAGCACAGGGCAGGTTCTCGGTGGCTACACCTTC. This translates into CASSTGQVLGGYTF.

The rearrangement joins TRBV27 to TRBJ1-1; 9 nucleotides align to TRBD1. Germline trimming cut 6 bases from V and 3 bases from J; bases unmatched to any gene: 11. From germline, CDR1 is MNHEY and CDR2 SMNVEV (reference sequence). This CDR3 region has 16 residues. The CDR3 DNA sequence: TGTGCCAGCAGACCACAGGGGGCCCATGGTTACACTGAAGCTTTCTTT. It is translated as CASRPQGAHGYTEAFF.

The rearrangement uses TRBV19 and TRBJ1-2, with D uncertain. V was pared by 9 bases and J by 6 bases, with 14 bases between. The CDR3 is made up of 12 amino acids. Per the germline V gene, CDR1 is LNHDA and CDR2 is SQIVND (reference sequence). CDR3 sequence (DNA): TGTGCCAGCGCCGAGGGTCCACATGGCTACACCTTC. Amino acid sequence: CASAEGPHGYTF.

The chain combines TRBV9 with TRBJ2-5; 8 bases are shared with TRBD2. CDR3 length: 15 residues. Per germline, CDR1 SGDLS and CDR2 YYNGEE. Trimming at V came to 0 bases and at J to 5 bases, leaving 6 bases not matched to a gene. The CDR3 nucleotides are TGTGCCAGCAGCGTAGCGGGGGGGCGAGGGGAGACCCAGTACTTC. Translation: CASSVAGGRGETQYF.

This clone was detected only once. V and J are TRBV15 and TRBJ1-5; TRBD1 might be the D (6 bases). This CDR3 has 13 residues. V lost 5 bases, J lost 7 bases, and 12 bases lay in between. CDR1 is LNHNV, CDR2 YYDKDF, per germline (reference sequence). The CDR3 DNA sequence: TGTGCCACCAGCCAACAGGGAAGGCAGCCCCAGCATTTT. Translating gives CATSQQGRQPQHF.

This rearrangement joins TRBV27 to TRBJ1-1, with D perhaps TRBD1 (5 bases). CDR1 and CDR2 (germline): MNHEY, SMNVEV (reference sequence). There are 15 residues in the CDR3. Trimming took off 3 bases at V and 6 bases at J, with 17 bases between the two ends. This CDR3 reads CASSFATGRGAEAFF. CDR3 bases: TGTGCCAGCAGTTTCGCGACGGGGCGGGGAGCTGAAGCTTTCTTT.

This rearrangement joins TRBV29-1 to TRBJ2-5; 7 bases match TRBD2. The CDR3 runs 16 residues. Trimming took 2 bases from V and 7 from J; bases not matched to a gene: 16. Looked up from germline, CDR1 is SQVTM and CDR2 is ANQGSEA. CDR3 region: CSVELRSSGKGGTQYF. The CDR3 nucleotides read TGCAGCGTTGAATTAAGGTCCAGCGGGAAAGGTGGGACCCAGTACTTC.

In its sample, this clone was seen a few times. This sequence joins TRBV5-4 and TRBJ2-3; 14 bases fit TRBD2. Per germline, CDR1 SGHNT and CDR2 YYREEE (reference sequence). This CDR3 comprises 17 residues. Trimming removed 4 bases from V and 8 bases from J; junction bases left unmatched: 12. DNA for the CDR3: TGTGCCAGCAGCCGCGATGGGACTAGCGGGGGCGGGGGTACGCAGTATTTT. This encodes CASSRDGTSGGGGTQYF.

The chain has TRBV7-9 and TRBJ1-2, with 8 nucleotides matching TRBD1. The CDR3 runs to 14 residues. Trimming removed 7 bases from V and 5 bases from J; junction bases left unmatched: 9. The germline V gene has CDR1 SEHNR and CDR2 FQNEAQ (reference sequence). CDR3 bases: TGTGCCAGCACCTCCGGGACAGGCGGTTATGGCTACACCTTC. This codes for CASTSGTGGYGYTF.

This chain joins TRBV5-1 and TRBJ2-1, with unresolved D. CDR1 SGHRS and CDR2 YFSETQ come from the germline V gene. The CDR3 totals 15 residues. V lost 1 base and J 6 bases, leaving 14 bases between the germline ends. CDR3 in amino acids: CASSLYKRGINEQFF. As DNA, the CDR3 is TGCGCCAGCAGCTTGTACAAAAGAGGCATCAATGAGCAGTTCTTC.

V usage is TRBV28 and J usage is TRBJ2-3; TRBD2 aligns across 13 bases. V lost 4 bases, J lost 5 bases, and 6 bases stayed unmatched. This CDR3 is 16 amino acids long. Germline lookup yields CDR1 MDHEN and CDR2 SYDVKM. CDR3 sequence reads: CASSSRTSGSRDTQYF. CDR3 DNA sequence: TGTGCCAGCAGTTCCAGGACTAGCGGGAGCCGAGATACGCAGTATTTT.

This clone was seen once. The chain combines TRBV12-5 with TRBJ2-1; the D is unclear. Deletions cut 5 bases from V and 3 bases from J, with 17 bases between. The CDR3 has 16 residues. Germline V CDR1 and CDR2: LGHNT, FRNRAP. DNA of the CDR3: TGTGCTAGTGGTATGCCCCCTCCCAGGTTCTACAATGAGCAGTTCTTC. Encoded protein: CASGMPPPRFYNEQFF.

This clone was counted only a few times. The V and J genes are TRBV18 and TRBJ1-1; D not resolved. V lost 0 bases and J lost 11, with 13 bases in between. Germline CDR1 and CDR2: KGHSH and LQKENI. The CDR3 is made up of 13 amino acids. CDR3 DNA sequence: TGTGCCAGCTCACCACCGTTCCTGGCGGCGGCTTTCTTT. It translates to CASSPPFLAAAFF.

V gene TRBV7-9 combines with J gene TRBJ2-7, with 7 nucleotides matching TRBD1. The trim removed 5 bases at V and 0 bases at J, leaving 10 bases unmatched. The germline V gene has CDR1 SEHNR and CDR2 FQNEAQ (reference sequence). The CDR3 totals 16 residues. CDR3: CASSADRVPLSYEQYF. The CDR3 nucleotides are TGTGCCAGCAGCGCAGACAGGGTACCACTCTCCTACGAGCAGTACTTC.

V usage is TRBV7-2 and J usage is TRBJ1-5; unclear D gene. The CDR3 consists of 14 residues. Trimming shortened V by 1 base and J by 1 base, and 5 bases separated the two germline ends. Germline CDR1 reads SGHTA; CDR2 reads FQGNSA. Here the CDR3 reads CASSLVQSNQPQHF. CDR3 coding DNA: TGTGCCAGCAGCTTAGTCCAAAGCAATCAGCCCCAGCATTTT.

The chain uses TRBV7-9 and TRBJ1-2; maybe TRBD1 (5 bases). This CDR3 has 15 amino acids. V was cut by 5 bases and J by 0 bases, with 13 bases left in between. Germline lookup yields CDR1 SEHNR and CDR2 FQNEAQ (reference sequence). For the CDR3, the DNA is TGTGCCAGCAGCCGGAGTGGGACTGCTAACTATGGCTACACCTTC. Its protein is CASSRSGTANYGYTF.

This rearrangement joins TRBV19 to TRBJ1-3, with no clear D. The V gene's germline CDR1 is LNHDA and CDR2 SQIVND (reference sequence). Trimming removed 3 bases from V and 2 bases from J, with 14 bases in between. CDR3 length: 16 residues. CDR3 region: CASSISSLGPGNTIYF. The CDR3, as DNA: TGTGCCAGTAGTATCAGCTCCTTGGGCCCTGGAAACACCATATATTTT.

The rearrangement joins TRBV19 to TRBJ1-1, with TRBD1 matching 8 bases. Trimming removed 1 base from V and 3 bases from J; junction bases left unmatched: 7. The CDR3 runs to 16 residues. Germline CDR1 is LNHDA and CDR2 is SQIVND (reference sequence). CDR3: CASSIGPGQGHTEAFF. As DNA, the CDR3 is TGTGCCAGTAGTATAGGCCCCGGACAGGGACACACTGAAGCTTTCTTT.

There are a few counts of this clone. This chain uses TRBV4-1 with TRBJ2-7; D not resolved. This CDR3 has 11 residues. CDR1 and CDR2 from the germline V gene are MGHRA and YSYEKL. V was clipped by 2 bases and J by 6 bases, with 5 bases between them. The CDR3 loop is CASSQNFEQYF. The CDR3 DNA reads TGCGCCAGCAGCCAAAACTTCGAGCAGTACTTC.

The J gene is TRBJ1-4, the V gene TRBV5-3; the D gene is possibly TRBD1 (6 bases). TRBV5-3 is given ORF status, its function remaining uncertain. Trimming took 6 bases from V and 0 from J, leaving 12 bases between them. The CDR3 runs to 15 residues. CDR3 loop: CARIGTQATNEKLFF. The CDR3 nucleotides read TGTGCCAGAATCGGGACACAGGCAACTAATGAAAAACTGTTTTTT.

This sequence joins TRBV5-1 and TRBJ2-6; TRBD1 might be the D (6 bases). The CDR3 is 17 amino acids. CDR1 is SGHRS and CDR2 is YFSETQ in the germline V gene. V shed 7 bases and J shed 0 bases, with 17 bases lying between them. The CDR3 DNA reads as TGCGCCAGCCGTTCCCGGGACAACCCCTCTGGGGCCAACGTCCTGACTTTC. Its translation: CASRSRDNPSGANVLTF.

This chain links TRBV19 with TRBJ1-5; D is unresolved. This CDR3 is built from 15 residues. The germline CDR1 and CDR2 sequences are LNHDA and SQIVND (reference sequence). The germline V and J ends were trimmed by 9 bases and 3 bases, with 18 bases remaining between them. As DNA, the CDR3 is TGTGCCAGGAGAAACCGGGATACGTACAATCAGCCCCAGCATTTT. Its protein product is CARRNRDTYNQPQHF.

The chain is built from TRBV21-1 and TRBJ2-7; TRBD1, as called in the table, went unchecked against the DNA. TRBV21-1 is labeled a pseudogene. This CDR3 is built from 15 residues. The CDR3 DNA reads TGTGCCAGCAGCAAATCCCCGGACAGGGTCTACGAGCAGTACTTC. Residues: CASSKSPDRVYEQYF.

The chain links TRBV5-8 to TRBJ2-1; D gene ambiguous. This CDR3 region has 13 residues. Germline V lookup: CDR1 SGHTS, CDR2 YDEGEE. V lost 0 bases and J 5 bases, leaving 6 bases between the germline ends. DNA of the CDR3: TGTGCCAGCAGCTTGGAACTCGACAATGAGCAGTTCTTC. Its translation is CASSLELDNEQFF.

This chain connects TRBV28 to TRBJ1-5; TRBD1 agrees at 8 bases. The CDR3 is 16 amino acids. The germline CDR1 and CDR2 sequences are MDHEN and SYDVKM. V dropped 9 bases and J dropped 7; count of bases not matched to a gene: 17. The CDR3 protein is CASEGTGHNLRQPQHF. The CDR3 DNA reads as TGTGCCAGTGAGGGGACAGGTCATAATTTACGACAGCCCCAGCATTTT.

The chain combines TRBV10-2 with TRBJ1-4; tentatively, D is TRBD1 (6 bases). The CDR3 sequence is 13 residues long. Germline CDR1 WSHSY, CDR2 SAAADI. Trimming took 6 bases from V and 4 from J, leaving 9 bases between them. For the CDR3, the DNA is TGCGCCAGCAGAGGGGGTAATAATGAAAAACTGTTTTTT. Translating it yields CASRGGNNEKLFF.